The rows below give T cell receptor beta chains drawn from one sample of a study of CD8 T cells in Susac syndrome. TCRdb processed the immunoSEQ multiplex PCR reads anew with MiXCR; each CDR3 protein has one entry. The table records roughly 130,000 distinct CDR3 sequences, about 95% of them present only once. The specimen sequenced was CD4+ T cells from PBMCs. These TCRs come from a human donor in good health. Each CDR3 is given with its conserved first and last residue. Fields, in order: J gene, clone size, V gene, D gene, CDR3 DNA, CDR3 protein. D genes are given only for firm matches. Size tells how often a clone was seen (once, few, many) or the class of an expanded clone, and some rows leave it out.

j_gene: TRBJ1-1; abundance: once; v_gene: TRBV20-1; d_gene: TRBD1; CDR3nt: TGCAGTGCCCCAGGGGGAAGCACTGAAGCTTTCTTT; CDR3aa: CSAPGGSTEAFF
j_gene: TRBJ1-2; abundance: .; v_gene: TRBV19; d_gene: TRBD1; CDR3nt: TGTGCCAGTGGACGGGACAGCGTCAACTATGGCTACACCTTC; CDR3aa: CASGRDSVNYGYTF
j_gene: TRBJ2-7; abundance: .; v_gene: TRBV19; d_gene: TRBD1; CDR3nt: TGTGCCAGTAGTAGGGGACAGACCTCCTACGAGCAGTACTTC; CDR3aa: CASSRGQTSYEQYF
j_gene: TRBJ1-5; abundance: .; v_gene: TRBV20-1; d_gene: .; CDR3nt: TGCAGTGCTTTCGACAGGAGCAATCAGCCCCAGCATTTT; CDR3aa: CSAFDRSNQPQHF
j_gene: TRBJ2-1; abundance: .; v_gene: TRBV7-9; d_gene: .; CDR3nt: TGTGCCAGCAGCCGCGGAGCGGGCCACCACAATGAGCAGTTCTTC; CDR3aa: CASSRGAGHHNEQFF
j_gene: TRBJ1-1; abundance: .; v_gene: TRBV2; d_gene: .; CDR3nt: TGTGCCAGCAGTGTAGAGGGGAACACTGAAGCTTTCTTT; CDR3aa: CASSVEGNTEAFF
j_gene: TRBJ2-2; abundance: .; v_gene: TRBV7-2; d_gene: .; CDR3nt: TGTGCCAGCAGCGCCACTCGGGGGGAGCTGTTTTTT; CDR3aa: CASSATRGELFF
j_gene: TRBJ2-3; abundance: .; v_gene: TRBV5-1; d_gene: .; CDR3nt: TGCGCCAGCAGCTTCGGGGCCGAAGATACGCAGTATTTT; CDR3aa: CASSFGAEDTQYF
j_gene: TRBJ2-3; abundance: .; v_gene: TRBV5-1; d_gene: .; CDR3nt: TGCGCCAGCACGATAGGGACAGATACGCAGTATTTT; CDR3aa: CASTIGTDTQYF
j_gene: TRBJ2-4; abundance: .; v_gene: TRBV2; d_gene: .; CDR3nt: TGTGCCAGTGAACAGGGAATTAAAAACATTCAGTACTTC; CDR3aa: CASEQGIKNIQYF
j_gene: TRBJ2-5; abundance: once; v_gene: TRBV9; d_gene: .; CDR3nt: TGTGCCAGCAGCCCTGGGGCCTTCGGAGAGACCCAGTACTTC; CDR3aa: CASSPGAFGETQYF
j_gene: TRBJ2-2; abundance: .; v_gene: TRBV6-5; d_gene: TRBD1; CDR3nt: TGTGCCAGCAGAGGGACAGGGTCCGGGGAGCTGTTTTTT; CDR3aa: CASRGTGSGELFF
j_gene: TRBJ1-4; abundance: .; v_gene: TRBV5-6; d_gene: TRBD1; CDR3nt: TGTGCCAGCAGCTCTAGACAGGGAGCTAATGAAAAACTGTTTTTT; CDR3aa: CASSSRQGANEKLFF
j_gene: TRBJ2-7; abundance: .; v_gene: TRBV29-1; d_gene: .; CDR3nt: TGCAGCGTCAGGGCGGGCTCCTACGAGCAGTACTTC; CDR3aa: CSVRAGSYEQYF
j_gene: TRBJ2-5; abundance: .; v_gene: TRBV20-1; d_gene: .; CDR3nt: TGCAGTGCGACGAAAGCCCAGTACTTC; CDR3aa: CSATKAQYF
j_gene: TRBJ2-2; abundance: .; v_gene: TRBV9; d_gene: TRBD2; CDR3nt: TGTGCCAGCAGCGTATGGACTAGCGGGAGAAACACCGGGGAGCTGTTTTTT; CDR3aa: CASSVWTSGRNTGELFF
j_gene: TRBJ2-7; abundance: .; v_gene: TRBV12-3/TRBV12-4; d_gene: .; CDR3nt: TGTGCCAGCAGTCCACAGGCCTACGAGCAGTACTTC; CDR3aa: CASSPQAYEQYF
j_gene: TRBJ1-6; abundance: .; v_gene: TRBV3-1; d_gene: .; CDR3nt: TGTGCCAGCAGCCAAGATCGATCCCTCCACTTT; CDR3aa: CASSQDRSLHF
j_gene: TRBJ2-3; abundance: .; v_gene: TRBV2; d_gene: TRBD2; CDR3nt: TGTGCCAGCAGTGAAGCGTGGTCTAGCGGGACCACAGATACGCAGTATTTT; CDR3aa: CASSEAWSSGTTDTQYF
j_gene: TRBJ2-5; abundance: .; v_gene: TRBV2; d_gene: .; CDR3nt: TGTGCCAGCAGTTCTGAGGGGCTGGAGACCCAGTACTTC; CDR3aa: CASSSEGLETQYF
j_gene: TRBJ2-7; abundance: .; v_gene: TRBV3-1; d_gene: .; CDR3nt: TGTGCCAGCAGCCAAGCCGCGGGGGCAGACGAGCAGTACTTC; CDR3aa: CASSQAAGADEQYF
j_gene: TRBJ1-1; abundance: .; v_gene: TRBV4-1; d_gene: TRBD1; CDR3nt: TGCGCCAGCAGCCAAGCCGGGACAGGGAACACTGAAGCTTTCTTT; CDR3aa: CASSQAGTGNTEAFF
j_gene: TRBJ2-1; abundance: .; v_gene: TRBV30; d_gene: TRBD2; CDR3nt: TGTGCCTGGAGTGGACCAGCGGGAGGGTGGGAGCAGTTCTTC; CDR3aa: CAWSGPAGGWEQFF
j_gene: TRBJ2-7; abundance: .; v_gene: TRBV20-1; d_gene: .; CDR3nt: TGCAGTGCTAATACAGTAGCCTACGAGCAGTACTTC; CDR3aa: CSANTVAYEQYF
j_gene: TRBJ1-2; abundance: once; v_gene: TRBV3-1; d_gene: TRBD1; CDR3nt: TGTGCCAGCAGCCAAAGGACAGGGAGCTATGGCTACACCTTC; CDR3aa: CASSQRTGSYGYTF
j_gene: TRBJ2-2; abundance: .; v_gene: TRBV4-1; d_gene: .; CDR3nt: TGCGCCAGCAGCCAACAACCGGGACAGAACACCGGGGAGCTGTTTTTT; CDR3aa: CASSQQPGQNTGELFF
j_gene: TRBJ1-1; abundance: .; v_gene: TRBV6-5; d_gene: .; CDR3nt: TGTGCCAGCAGTTACTCGAGCCGGATGAACACTGAAGCTTTCTTT; CDR3aa: CASSYSSRMNTEAFF
j_gene: TRBJ2-3; abundance: .; v_gene: TRBV12-3/TRBV12-4; d_gene: .; CDR3nt: TGTGCCAGCAGTTTCCGAAGGGCACCAGGGGATACGCAGTATTTT; CDR3aa: CASSFRRAPGDTQYF
j_gene: TRBJ1-1; abundance: .; v_gene: TRBV7-9; d_gene: .; CDR3nt: TGTGCCAGCATCTTCAAAACAGGCGCCAACACTGAAGCTTTCTTT; CDR3aa: CASIFKTGANTEAFF